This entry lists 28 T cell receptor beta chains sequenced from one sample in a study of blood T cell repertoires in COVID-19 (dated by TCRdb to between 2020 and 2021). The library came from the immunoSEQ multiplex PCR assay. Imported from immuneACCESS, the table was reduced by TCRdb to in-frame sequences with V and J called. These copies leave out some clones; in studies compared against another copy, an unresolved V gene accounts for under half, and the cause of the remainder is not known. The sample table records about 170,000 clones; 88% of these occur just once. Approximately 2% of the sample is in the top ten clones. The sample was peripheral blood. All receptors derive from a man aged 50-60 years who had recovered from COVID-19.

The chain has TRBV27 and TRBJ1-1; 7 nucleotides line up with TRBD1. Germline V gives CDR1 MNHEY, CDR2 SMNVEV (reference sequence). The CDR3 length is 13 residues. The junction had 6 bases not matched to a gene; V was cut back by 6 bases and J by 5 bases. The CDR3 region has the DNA TGTGCCAGCAGGAGGAGGGGGCGGACTGAAGCTTTCTTT. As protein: CASRRRGRTEAFF.

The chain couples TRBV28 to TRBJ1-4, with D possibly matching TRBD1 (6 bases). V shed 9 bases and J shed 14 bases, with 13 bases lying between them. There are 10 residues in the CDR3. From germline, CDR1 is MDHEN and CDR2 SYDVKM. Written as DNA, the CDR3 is TGTGCCAGTGCCGGGAGGGGGCTGTTTTTT. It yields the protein CASAGRGLFF.

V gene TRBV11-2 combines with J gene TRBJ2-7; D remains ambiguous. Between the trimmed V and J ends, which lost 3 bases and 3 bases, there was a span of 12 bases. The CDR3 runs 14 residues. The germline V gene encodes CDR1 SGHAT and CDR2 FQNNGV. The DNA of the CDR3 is TGTGCCAGCAGCTTTAATATCGAGATCTACGAGCAGTACTTC. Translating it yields CASSFNIEIYEQYF.

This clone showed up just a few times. The CDR3 loop reads CSVSSRDRRQRSYEQYF. CDR3 nucleotides: TGCAGCGTCAGCTCGCGGGACAGGCGACAGAGATCCTACGAGCAGTACTTC. The chain links TRBV29-1 to TRBJ2-7, with 8 bases aligning to TRBD1. V was clipped by 6 bases and J by 1 base; unmatched bases: 17. This CDR3 spans 17 amino acids. Germline V lookup: CDR1 SQVTM, CDR2 ANQGSEA.

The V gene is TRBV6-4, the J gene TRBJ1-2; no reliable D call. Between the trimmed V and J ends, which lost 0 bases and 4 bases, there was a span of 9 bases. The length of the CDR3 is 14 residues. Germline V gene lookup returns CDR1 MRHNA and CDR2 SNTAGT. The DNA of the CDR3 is TGTGCCAGCAGTGACTCGCCGGGAAGCTATGGCTACACCTTC. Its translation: CASSDSPGSYGYTF.

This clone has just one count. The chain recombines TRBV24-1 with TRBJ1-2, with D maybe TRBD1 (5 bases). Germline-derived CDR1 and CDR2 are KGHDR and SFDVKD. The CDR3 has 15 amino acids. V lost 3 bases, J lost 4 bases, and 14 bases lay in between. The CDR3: CATSDDPGHLYGYTF. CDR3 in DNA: TGTGCCACCAGTGATGACCCTGGACACCTCTATGGCTACACCTTC.

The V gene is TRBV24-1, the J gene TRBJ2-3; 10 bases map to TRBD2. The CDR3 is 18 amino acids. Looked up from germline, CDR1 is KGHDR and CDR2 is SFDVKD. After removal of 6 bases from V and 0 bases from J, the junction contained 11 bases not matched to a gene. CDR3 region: CATSRRTSGTSSTDTQYF. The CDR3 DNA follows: TGTGCCACCAGTCGAAGGACTAGCGGTACCTCTAGCACAGATACGCAGTATTTT.

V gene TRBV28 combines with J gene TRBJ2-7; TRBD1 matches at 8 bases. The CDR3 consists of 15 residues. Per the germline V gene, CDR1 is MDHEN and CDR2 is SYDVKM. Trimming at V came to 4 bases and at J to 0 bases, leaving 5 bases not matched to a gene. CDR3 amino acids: CASSSQDRASYEQYF. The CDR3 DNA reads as TGTGCCAGCAGTTCCCAGGACAGGGCCTCCTACGAGCAGTACTTC.

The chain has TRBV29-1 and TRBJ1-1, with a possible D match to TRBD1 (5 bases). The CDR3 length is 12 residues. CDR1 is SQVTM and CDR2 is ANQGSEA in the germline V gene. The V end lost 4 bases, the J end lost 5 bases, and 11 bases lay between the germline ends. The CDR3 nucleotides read TGCAGCGTTGTATCCGGGGGGACTGAAGCTTTCTTT. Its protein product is CSVVSGGTEAFF. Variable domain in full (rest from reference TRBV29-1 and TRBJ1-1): SAVISQKPSRDICQRGTSLTIQCQVDSQVTMMFWYRQQPGQSLTLIATANQGSEATYESGFVIDKFPISRPNLTFSTLTVSNMSPEDSSIYLCSVVSGGTEAFFGQGTRLTVV.

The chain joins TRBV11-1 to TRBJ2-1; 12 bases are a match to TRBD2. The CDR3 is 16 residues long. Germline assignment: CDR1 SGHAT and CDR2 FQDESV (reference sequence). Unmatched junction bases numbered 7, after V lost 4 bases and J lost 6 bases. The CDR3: CASSYSSGGASNEQFF. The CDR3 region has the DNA TGTGCCAGCAGCTATTCTAGCGGGGGGGCGTCCAATGAGCAGTTCTTC.

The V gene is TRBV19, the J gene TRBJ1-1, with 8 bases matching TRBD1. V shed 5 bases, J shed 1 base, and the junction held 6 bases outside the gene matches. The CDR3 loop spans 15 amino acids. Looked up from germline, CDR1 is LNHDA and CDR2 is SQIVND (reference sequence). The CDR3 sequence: CASSGRGHSNTEAFF. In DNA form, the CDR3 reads TGTGCCAGTAGTGGCAGGGGGCATTCGAACACTGAAGCTTTCTTT. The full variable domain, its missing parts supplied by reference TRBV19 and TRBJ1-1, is DGGITQSPKYLFRKEGQNVTLSCEQNLNHDAMYWYRQDPGQGLRLIYYSQIVNDFQKGDIAEGYSVSREKKESFPLTVTSAQKNPTAFYLCASSGRGHSNTEAFFGQGTRLTVV.

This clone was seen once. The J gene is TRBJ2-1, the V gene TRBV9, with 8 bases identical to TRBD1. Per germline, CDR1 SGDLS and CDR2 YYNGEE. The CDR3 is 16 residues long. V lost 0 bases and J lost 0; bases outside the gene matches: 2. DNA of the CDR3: TGTGCCAGCAGCGTAGCTGGACAGGGCTCCTACAATGAGCAGTTCTTC. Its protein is CASSVAGQGSYNEQFF. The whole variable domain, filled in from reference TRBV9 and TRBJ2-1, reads DSGVTQTPKHLITATGQRVTLRCSPRSGDLSVYWYQQSLDQGLQFLIQYYNGEERAKGNILERFSAQQFPDLHSELNLSSLELGDSALYFCASSVAGQGSYNEQFFGPGTRLTVL.

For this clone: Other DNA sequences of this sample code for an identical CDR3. The CDR3: CATSDSSGSSYNEQFF. The CDR3 DNA reads as TGTGCCACCAGTGACTCTAGCGGGAGCTCCTACAATGAGCAGTTCTTC. V and J are TRBV24-1 and TRBJ2-1; 10 positions agree with TRBD2. The CDR3 contains 16 residues. The V and J ends lost 4 bases and 0 bases, in that order; junction bases with no gene match: 2. Germline loops: CDR1 KGHDR, CDR2 SFDVKD.

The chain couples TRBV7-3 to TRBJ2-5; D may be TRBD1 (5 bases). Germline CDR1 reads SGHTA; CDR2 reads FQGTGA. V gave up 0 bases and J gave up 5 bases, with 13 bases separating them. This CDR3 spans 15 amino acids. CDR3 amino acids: CASSLTAGQGETQYF. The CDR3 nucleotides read TGTGCCAGCAGCTTAACCGCCGGCCAGGGTGAGACCCAGTACTTC.

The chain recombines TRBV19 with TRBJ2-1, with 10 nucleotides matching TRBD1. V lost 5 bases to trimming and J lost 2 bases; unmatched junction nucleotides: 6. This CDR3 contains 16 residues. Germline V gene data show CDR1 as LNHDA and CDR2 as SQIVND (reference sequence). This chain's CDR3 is CASSSSGTGAYNEQFF. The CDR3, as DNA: TGTGCCAGTAGTTCTTCCGGGACAGGGGCCTACAATGAGCAGTTCTTC.

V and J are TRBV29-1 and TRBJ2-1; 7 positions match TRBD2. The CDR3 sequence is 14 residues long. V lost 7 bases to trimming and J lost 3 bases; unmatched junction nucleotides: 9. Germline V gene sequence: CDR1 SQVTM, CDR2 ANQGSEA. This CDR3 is CSGAVAGFYNEQFF. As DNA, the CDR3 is TGCAGCGGGGCTGTAGCGGGTTTCTACAATGAGCAGTTCTTC.

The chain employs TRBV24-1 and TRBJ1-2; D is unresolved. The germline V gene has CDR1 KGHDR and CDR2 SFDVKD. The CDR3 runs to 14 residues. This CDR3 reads CPLPGGEPNYGYTF. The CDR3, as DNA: TGTCCACTACCCGGCGGGGAACCTAACTATGGCTACACCTTC.

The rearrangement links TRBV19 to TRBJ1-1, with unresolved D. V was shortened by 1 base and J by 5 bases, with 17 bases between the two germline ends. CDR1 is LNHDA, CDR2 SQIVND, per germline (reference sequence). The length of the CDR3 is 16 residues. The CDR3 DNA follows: TGTGCCAGTAGTATAGGCCGGGGAATGGGGAGAACTGAAGCTTTCTTT. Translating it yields CASSIGRGMGRTEAFF. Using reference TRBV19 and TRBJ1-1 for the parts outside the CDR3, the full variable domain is DGGITQSPKYLFRKEGQNVTLSCEQNLNHDAMYWYRQDPGQGLRLIYYSQIVNDFQKGDIAEGYSVSREKKESFPLTVTSAQKNPTAFYLCASSIGRGMGRTEAFFGQGTRLTVV.

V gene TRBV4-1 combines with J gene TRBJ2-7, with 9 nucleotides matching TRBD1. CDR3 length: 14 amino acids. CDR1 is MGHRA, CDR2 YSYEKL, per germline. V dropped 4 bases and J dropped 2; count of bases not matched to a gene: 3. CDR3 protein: CASSRTGATYEQYF. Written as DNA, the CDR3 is TGCGCCAGCAGCCGGACAGGGGCCACCTACGAGCAGTACTTC.

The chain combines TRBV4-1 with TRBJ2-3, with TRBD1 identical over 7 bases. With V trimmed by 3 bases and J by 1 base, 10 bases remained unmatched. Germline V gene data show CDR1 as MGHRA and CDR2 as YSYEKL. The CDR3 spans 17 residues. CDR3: CASSHDERGQGTDTQYF. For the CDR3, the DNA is TGCGCCAGCAGCCATGACGAAAGGGGGCAAGGCACAGATACGCAGTATTTT.

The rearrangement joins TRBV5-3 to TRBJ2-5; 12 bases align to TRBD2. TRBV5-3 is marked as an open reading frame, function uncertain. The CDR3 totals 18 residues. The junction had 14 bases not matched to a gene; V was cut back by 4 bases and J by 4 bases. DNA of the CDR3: TGTGCCAGAAGCCCCCGACTAGCGGGAGAGGACGACGGAGAGACCCAGTACTTC. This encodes CARSPRLAGEDDGETQYF.

The DNA of the CDR3 is TGTGCCAGCAGTGTACTAGCGGGGGTAACAGATACGCAGTATTTT. The encoded protein is CASSVLAGVTDTQYF. V gene TRBV2 combines with J gene TRBJ2-3; TRBD2 matches 11 bases. CDR1 is SNHLY, CDR2 FYNNEI, per germline. The V segment lost 4 bases and the J segment 3 bases; nucleotides outside the gene matches: 3. The CDR3 length is 15 residues.

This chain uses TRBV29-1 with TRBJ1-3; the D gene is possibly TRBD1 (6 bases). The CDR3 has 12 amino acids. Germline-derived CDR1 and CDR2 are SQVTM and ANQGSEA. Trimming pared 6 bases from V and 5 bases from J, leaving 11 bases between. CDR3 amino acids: CSVQQGRNTIYF. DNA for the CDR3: TGCAGCGTACAACAGGGCAGAAACACCATATATTTT. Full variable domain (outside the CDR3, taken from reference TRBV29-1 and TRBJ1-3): SAVISQKPSRDICQRGTSLTIQCQVDSQVTMMFWYRQQPGQSLTLIATANQGSEATYESGFVIDKFPISRPNLTFSTLTVSNMSPEDSSIYLCSVQQGRNTIYFGEGSWLTVV.

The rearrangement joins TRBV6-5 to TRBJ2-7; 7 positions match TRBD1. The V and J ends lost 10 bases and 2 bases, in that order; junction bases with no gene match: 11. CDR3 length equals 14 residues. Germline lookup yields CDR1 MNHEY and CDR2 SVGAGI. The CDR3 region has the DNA TGTGCCACCACGAGGCCGGGACAGACCTACGAGCAGTACTTC. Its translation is CATTRPGQTYEQYF.

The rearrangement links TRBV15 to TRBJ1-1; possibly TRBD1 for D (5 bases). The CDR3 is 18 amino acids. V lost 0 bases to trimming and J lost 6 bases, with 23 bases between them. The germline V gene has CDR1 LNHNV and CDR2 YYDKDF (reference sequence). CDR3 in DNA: TGTGCCACCAGCAGAGATCCAATGGGGAGGGGCCCTACGGCTGAAGCTTTCTTT. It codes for CATSRDPMGRGPTAEAFF.

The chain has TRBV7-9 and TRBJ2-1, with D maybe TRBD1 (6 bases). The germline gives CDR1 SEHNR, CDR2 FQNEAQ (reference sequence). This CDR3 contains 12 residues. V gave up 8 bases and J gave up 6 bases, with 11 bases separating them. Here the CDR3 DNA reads TGTGCCAGCGTCCTAGGGGGCAATGAGCAGTTCTTC. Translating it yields CASVLGGNEQFF. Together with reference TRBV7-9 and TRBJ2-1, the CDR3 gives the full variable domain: DTGVSQNPRHKITKRGQNVTFRCDPISEHNRLYWYRQTLGQGPEFLTYFQNEAQLEKSRLLSDRFSAERPKGSFSTLEIQRTEQGDSAMYLCASVLGGNEQFFGPGTRLTVL.

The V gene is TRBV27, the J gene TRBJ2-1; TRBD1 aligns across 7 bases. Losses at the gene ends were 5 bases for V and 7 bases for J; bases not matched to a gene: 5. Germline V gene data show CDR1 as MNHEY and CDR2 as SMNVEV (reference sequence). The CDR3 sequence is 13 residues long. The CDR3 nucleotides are TGTGCCAGCAGTGGACAGGTTGAGAATGAGCAGTTCTTC. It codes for CASSGQVENEQFF.

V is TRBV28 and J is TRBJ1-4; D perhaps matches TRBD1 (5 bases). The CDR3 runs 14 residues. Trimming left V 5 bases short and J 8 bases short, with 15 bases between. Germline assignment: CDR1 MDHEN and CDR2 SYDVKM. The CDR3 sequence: CASSLLGTGEKLFF. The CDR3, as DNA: TGTGCCAGCAGTCTTCTTGGGACTGGCGAAAAACTGTTTTTT.